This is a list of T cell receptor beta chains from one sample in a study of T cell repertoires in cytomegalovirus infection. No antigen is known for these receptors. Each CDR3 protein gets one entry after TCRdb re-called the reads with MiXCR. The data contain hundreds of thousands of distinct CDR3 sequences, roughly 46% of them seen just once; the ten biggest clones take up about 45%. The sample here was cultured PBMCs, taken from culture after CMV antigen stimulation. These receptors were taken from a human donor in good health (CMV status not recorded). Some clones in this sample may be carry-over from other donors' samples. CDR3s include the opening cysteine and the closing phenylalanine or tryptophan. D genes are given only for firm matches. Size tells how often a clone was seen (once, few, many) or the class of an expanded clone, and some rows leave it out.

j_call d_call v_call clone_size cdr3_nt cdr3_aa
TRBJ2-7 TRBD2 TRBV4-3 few TGCGCCAGCAGCCAAGTTTTGTCCGGGACTAGCGGGACGGGAACCTACGAGCAGTACTTC CASSQVLSGTSGTGTYEQYF
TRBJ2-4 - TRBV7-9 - TGTGCCAGCAGCCCCTTGGACATTCAGTACTTC CASSPLDIQYF
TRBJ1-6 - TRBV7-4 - TGTGCCAGCGCCCGAGATAATTCACCCCTCCACTTT CASARDNSPLHF
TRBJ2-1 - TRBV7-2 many TGTGCCAGCAGCTCGGACGGAGCCTACAATGAGCAGTTCTTC CASSSDGAYNEQFF
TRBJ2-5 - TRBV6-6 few TGTGCCACGAGCCGTTACAAAGAGACCCAGTACTTC CATSRYKETQYF
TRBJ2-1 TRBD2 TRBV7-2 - TGTGCCAGCAGCCCCCGTCGGACTAGCGGGTACAATGAGCAGTTCTTC CASSPRRTSGYNEQFF
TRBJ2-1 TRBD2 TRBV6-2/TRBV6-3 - TGTGCCAGCAGCTACCGTCTCCTAAGCGGGAGGGCTGGTGATGAGCAGTTCTTC CASSYRLLSGRAGDEQFF
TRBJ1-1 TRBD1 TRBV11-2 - TGTGCCAGCAGCTTCCCCAGGGGGCTGACGACTGAAGCTTTCTTT CASSFPRGLTTEAFF
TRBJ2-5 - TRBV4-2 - TGTGCCAGCAGCCAACCTTTCCGGACGGAGGGTCCTGCCCAGTACTTC CASSQPFRTEGPAQYF
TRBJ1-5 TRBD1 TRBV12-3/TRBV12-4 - TGTGCCAGCAGATTAACAGGGGGCGATCATCAGCCCCAGCATTTT CASRLTGGDHQPQHF
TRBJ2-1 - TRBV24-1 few TGTGCCACCAGTGATCCTCGGGACTCCTACAATGAGCAGTTCTTC CATSDPRDSYNEQFF
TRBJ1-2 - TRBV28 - TGTGCCTCCCGGGATCTGGACTATGGCTACACCTTC CASRDLDYGYTF
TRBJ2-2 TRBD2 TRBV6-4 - TGTGCCAGCAGTTTTAGCGGGGGAAACACCGGGGAGCTGTTTTTT CASSFSGGNTGELFF
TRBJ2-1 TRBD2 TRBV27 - TGTGCCAGCAGTGGACTAGCGGGGGGCCTCAATGAGCAGTTCTTC CASSGLAGGLNEQFF
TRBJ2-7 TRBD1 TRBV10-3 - TGTGCCATCAGTGAGTCAAGCAGGGGGTCCTACGAGCAGTACTTC CAISESSRGSYEQYF
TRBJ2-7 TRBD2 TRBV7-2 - TGTGCCAGCAGCTTAACTAGCGGGGGTGGAGAGCAGTACTTC CASSLTSGGGEQYF
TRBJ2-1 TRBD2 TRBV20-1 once TGCAGTGCTAGAGCGGGACTAGCGGGAGGACCCTCCTACAATGAGCAGTTCTTC CSARAGLAGGPSYNEQFF
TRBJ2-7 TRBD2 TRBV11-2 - TGTGCCAGCAGCTTAGGACTAGCGGGAACCTTCTACGAGCAGTACTTC CASSLGLAGTFYEQYF
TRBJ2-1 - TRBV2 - TGTGCCAGCAGCTTAACCGCTTTCCAGGGCAATGAGCAGTTCTTC CASSLTAFQGNEQFF
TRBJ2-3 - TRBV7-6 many TGTGCCAGCAGCCCTACCGGCGCAGATACGCAGTATTTT CASSPTGADTQYF
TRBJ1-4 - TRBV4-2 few TGTGCCAGCAGCCAAGATGAGACTTTCGAAAAACTGTTTTTT CASSQDETFEKLFF
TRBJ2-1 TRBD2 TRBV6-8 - TGTGCCAGCAGTTACTCCATCTTAGCGGGGAGGAATGAGCAGTTCTTC CASSYSILAGRNEQFF
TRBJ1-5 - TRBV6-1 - TGTGCCACCTCCCTTAATCAGCCCCAGCATTTT CATSLNQPQHF
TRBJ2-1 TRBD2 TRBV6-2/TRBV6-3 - TGTGCCAGCAGTTATCGGCTAGCGGGGCACAATGAGCAGTTCTTC CASSYRLAGHNEQFF
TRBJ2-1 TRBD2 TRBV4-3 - TGCGCCAGCAGCCGTGGACTAGCGGGAAAATACAATGAGCAGTTCTTC CASSRGLAGKYNEQFF
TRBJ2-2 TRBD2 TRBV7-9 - TGTGCCAGCAGCTTACCCCTACGTCTCGGGACTATAAACACCGGGGAGCTGTTTTTT CASSLPLRLGTINTGELFF
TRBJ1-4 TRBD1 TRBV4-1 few TGCGCCAGCAGCCAAGCAGGGGGGACTAATGAAAAACTGTTTTTT CASSQAGGTNEKLFF
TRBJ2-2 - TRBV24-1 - TGTGCCACAGATAAACCGGGACAACACACCGGGGAGCTGTTTTTT CATDKPGQHTGELFF
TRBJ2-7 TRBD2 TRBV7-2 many TGTGCCAGCAGCATTACGACTAGCGGGTTCAACGAGCAGTACTTC CASSITTSGFNEQYF
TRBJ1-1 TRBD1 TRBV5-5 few TGTGCCAGCAGCTGCGAATGGACAGGCGGGGGAGAGAACACTGAAGCTTTCTTT CASSCEWTGGGENTEAFF
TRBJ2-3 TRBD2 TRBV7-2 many TGTGCCAGCAGCTTAGCGCGGCGGGAGTCAGATACGCAGTATTTT CASSLARRESDTQYF
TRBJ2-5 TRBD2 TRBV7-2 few TGTGCCAGCAGTCAAGGGACTAGCGGGAGTGAGACCCAGTACTTC CASSQGTSGSETQYF
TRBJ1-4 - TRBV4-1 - TGCGCCAGCAGCCAAGATAGTGACGGGAGTGAAAAACTGTTTTTT CASSQDSDGSEKLFF
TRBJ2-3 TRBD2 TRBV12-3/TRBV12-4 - TGTGCCAGCAGTCGGACTAGCGTGCCGCAGTATTTT CASSRTSVPQYF
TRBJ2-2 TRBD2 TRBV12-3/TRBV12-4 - TGTGCCAGCAGGCACCCTTTAGCGGGAGCGTTCACCGGGGAGCTGTTTTTT CASRHPLAGAFTGELFF
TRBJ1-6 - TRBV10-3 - TGTGCCATCAGTGAGAGAAAAGGGTTCTCTGAGAATTCACCCCTCCACTTT CAISERKGFSENSPLHF
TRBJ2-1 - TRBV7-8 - TGTGCCAGCAGCTTAAAGTTCCCCTACAATGAGCAGTTCTTC CASSLKFPYNEQFF
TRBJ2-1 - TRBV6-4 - TGTGCCAGCAGTGATATTGGGAGGGGGCGAGATGAGCAGTTCTTC CASSDIGRGRDEQFF
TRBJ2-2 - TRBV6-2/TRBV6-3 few TGTGCCAGCAGAAGCCGGGGGGCAGGTGCCGCCGGGGAGCTGTTTTTT CASRSRGAGAAGELFF
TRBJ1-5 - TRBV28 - TGTGCCAGCAGTCTATATCGCTTGGCAGCCACGAGGAATCAGCCCCAGCATTTT CASSLYRLAATRNQPQHF
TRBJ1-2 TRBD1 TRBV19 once TGTGCCAGTAATGGACAGGCGCCTTATGGCTACACCTTC CASNGQAPYGYTF
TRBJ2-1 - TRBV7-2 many TGTGCCAGCAGCGCCGGGCCGGGACGAGGGGTGGGGGAGCAGTTCTTC CASSAGPGRGVGEQFF
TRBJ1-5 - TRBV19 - TGTGCCAGTAGTGTCGACAAGGGTGGAGTATATAGCAATCAGCCCCAGCATTTT CASSVDKGGVYSNQPQHF
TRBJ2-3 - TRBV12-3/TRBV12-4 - TGTGCCAGCAGCCGAACCAGGGACCGGTACGCTGTTGGTACGCAGTATTTT CASSRTRDRYAVGTQYF
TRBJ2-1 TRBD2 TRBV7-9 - TGTGCCAGCACCTTCGAACTAGCGGGGCTCAATGAGCAGTTCTTC CASTFELAGLNEQFF
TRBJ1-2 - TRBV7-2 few TGTGCCAGCAGCTTAGTTGCCCTTAACTATGGCTACACCTTC CASSLVALNYGYTF
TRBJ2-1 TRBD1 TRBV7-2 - TGTGCCAGCAGCCCAGACAGGGCCGGGTCCAATGAGCAGTTCTTC CASSPDRAGSNEQFF
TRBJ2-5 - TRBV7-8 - TGTGCCAGCAGCCATGGACGGGCGCTAAAGGAGACCCAGTACTTC CASSHGRALKETQYF
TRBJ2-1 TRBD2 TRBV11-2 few TGTGCCAGCAGCTTACTTAGCGGGAGGATTCAGGGTGAGCAGTTCTTC CASSLLSGRIQGEQFF
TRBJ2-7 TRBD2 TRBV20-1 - TGCAGTGCTCCTTCCAGGACTAGCGGGGACCCCTCCTACGAGCAGTACTTC CSAPSRTSGDPSYEQYF
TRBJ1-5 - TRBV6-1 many TGTGCCAGCAGTGAATGGACAGCAAATAGCAATCAGCCCCAGCATTTT CASSEWTANSNQPQHF
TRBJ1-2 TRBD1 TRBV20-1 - TGCAGTGCTACCAACAGGGGAGGCTACACCTTC CSATNRGGYTF
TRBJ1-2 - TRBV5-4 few TGTGCCAGCAGCCCGGCCCGCGGGGCGAACTATGGCTACACCTTC CASSPARGANYGYTF
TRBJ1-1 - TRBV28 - TGTGCCAGCAGTATTATCAGGGGAGGGACTGAAGCTTTCTTT CASSIIRGGTEAFF
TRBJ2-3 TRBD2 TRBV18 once TGTGCCAGCTCACCACTGGGACTAAGTCTAGATACGCAGTATTTT CASSPLGLSLDTQYF
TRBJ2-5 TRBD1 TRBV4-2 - TGTGCCAGCAGCCAAGAGGGTTTCGGCGGAGGCAGGGGGGAGACCCAGTACTTC CASSQEGFGGGRGETQYF
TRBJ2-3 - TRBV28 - TGTGCCAGCAGTGAGCAGGGGGGCAGGTTCACAGATACGCAGTATTTT CASSEQGGRFTDTQYF
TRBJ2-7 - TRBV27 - TGTGCCAGCAGTTTAGGCCAGAGAGGCTCCTACGAGCAGTACTTC CASSLGQRGSYEQYF
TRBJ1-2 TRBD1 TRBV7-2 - TGTGCCAGCAGCTTATCAGGGACAGGGGTCTATGGCTACACCTTC CASSLSGTGVYGYTF